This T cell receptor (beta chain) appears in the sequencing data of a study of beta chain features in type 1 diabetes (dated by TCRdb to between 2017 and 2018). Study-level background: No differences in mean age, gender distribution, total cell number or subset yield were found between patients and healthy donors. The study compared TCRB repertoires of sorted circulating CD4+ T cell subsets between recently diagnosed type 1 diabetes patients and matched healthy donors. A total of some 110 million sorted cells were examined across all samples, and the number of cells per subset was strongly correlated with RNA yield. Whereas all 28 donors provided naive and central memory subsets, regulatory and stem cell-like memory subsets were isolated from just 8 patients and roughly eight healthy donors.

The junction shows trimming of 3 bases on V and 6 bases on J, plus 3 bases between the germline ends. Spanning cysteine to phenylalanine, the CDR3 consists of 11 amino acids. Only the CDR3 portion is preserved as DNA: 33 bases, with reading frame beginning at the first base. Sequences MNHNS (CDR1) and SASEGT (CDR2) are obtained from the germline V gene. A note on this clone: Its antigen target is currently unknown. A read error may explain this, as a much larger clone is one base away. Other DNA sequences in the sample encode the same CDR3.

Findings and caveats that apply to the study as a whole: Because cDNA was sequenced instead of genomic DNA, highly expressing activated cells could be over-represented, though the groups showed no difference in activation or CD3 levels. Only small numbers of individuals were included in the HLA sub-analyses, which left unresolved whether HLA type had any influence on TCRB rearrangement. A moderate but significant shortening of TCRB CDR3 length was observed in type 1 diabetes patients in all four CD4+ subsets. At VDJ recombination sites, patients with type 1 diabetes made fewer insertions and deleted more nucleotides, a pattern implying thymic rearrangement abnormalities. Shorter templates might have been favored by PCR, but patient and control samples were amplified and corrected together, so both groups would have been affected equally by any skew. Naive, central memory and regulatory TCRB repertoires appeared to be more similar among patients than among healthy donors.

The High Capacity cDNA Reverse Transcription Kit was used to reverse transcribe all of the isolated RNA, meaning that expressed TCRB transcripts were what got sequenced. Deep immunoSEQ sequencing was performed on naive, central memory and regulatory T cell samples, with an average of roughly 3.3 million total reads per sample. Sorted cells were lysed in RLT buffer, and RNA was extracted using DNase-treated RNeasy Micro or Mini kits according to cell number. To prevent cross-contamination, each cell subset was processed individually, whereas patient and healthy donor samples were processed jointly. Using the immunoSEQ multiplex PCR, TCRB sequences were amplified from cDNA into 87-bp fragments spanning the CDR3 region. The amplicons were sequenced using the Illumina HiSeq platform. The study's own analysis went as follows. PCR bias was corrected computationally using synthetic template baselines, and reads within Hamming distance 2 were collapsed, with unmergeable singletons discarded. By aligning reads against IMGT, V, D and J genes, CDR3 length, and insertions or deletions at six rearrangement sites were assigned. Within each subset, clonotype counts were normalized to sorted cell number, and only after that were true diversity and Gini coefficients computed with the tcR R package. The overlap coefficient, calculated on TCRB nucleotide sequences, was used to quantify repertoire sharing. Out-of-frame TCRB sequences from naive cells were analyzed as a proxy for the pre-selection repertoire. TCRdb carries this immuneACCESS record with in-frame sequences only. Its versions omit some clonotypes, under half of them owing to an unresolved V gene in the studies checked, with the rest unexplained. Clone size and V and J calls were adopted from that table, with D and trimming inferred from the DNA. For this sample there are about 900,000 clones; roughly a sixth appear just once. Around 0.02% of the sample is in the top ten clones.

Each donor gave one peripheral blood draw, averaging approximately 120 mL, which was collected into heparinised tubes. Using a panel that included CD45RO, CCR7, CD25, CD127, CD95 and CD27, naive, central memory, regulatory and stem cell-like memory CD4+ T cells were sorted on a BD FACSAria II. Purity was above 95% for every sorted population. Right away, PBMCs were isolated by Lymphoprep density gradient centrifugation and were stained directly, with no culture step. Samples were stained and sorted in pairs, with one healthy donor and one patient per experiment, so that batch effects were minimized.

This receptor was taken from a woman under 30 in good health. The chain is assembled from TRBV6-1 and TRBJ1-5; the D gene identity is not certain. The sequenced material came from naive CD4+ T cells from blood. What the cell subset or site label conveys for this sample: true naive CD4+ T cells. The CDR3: CASSEGQPQHF. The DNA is TGTGCCAGCAGTGAGGGTCAGCCCCAGCATTTT.